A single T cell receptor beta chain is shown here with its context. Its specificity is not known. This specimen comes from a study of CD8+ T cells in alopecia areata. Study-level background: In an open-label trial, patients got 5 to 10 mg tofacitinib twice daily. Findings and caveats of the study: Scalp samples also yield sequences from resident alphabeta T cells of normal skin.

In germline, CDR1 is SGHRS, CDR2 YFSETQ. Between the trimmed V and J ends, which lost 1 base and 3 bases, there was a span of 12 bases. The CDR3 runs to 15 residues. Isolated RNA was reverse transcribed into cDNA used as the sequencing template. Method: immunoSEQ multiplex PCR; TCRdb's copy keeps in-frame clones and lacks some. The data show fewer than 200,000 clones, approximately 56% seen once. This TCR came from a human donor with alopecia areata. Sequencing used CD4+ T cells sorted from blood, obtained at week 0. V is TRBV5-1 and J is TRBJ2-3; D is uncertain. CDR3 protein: CASSLTNFRTDTQYF. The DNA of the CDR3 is TGCGCCAGCAGCTTGACCAACTTCCGTACAGATACGCAGTATTTT.